A selection of T cell receptor beta chains follows, all from one sample in a study of cytotoxic CD8 clonotypes in ibrutinib-treated CLL. Sequencing used immunoSEQ multiplex PCR; TCRdb keeps in-frame clones, though not all of them. This table holds approximately 91,000 clones, roughly three quarters found once. The starting material was PBMCs, obtained after 12 months of ibrutinib treatment. All receptors derive from a human donor with chronic lymphocytic leukemia. CDR3s include the opening cysteine and the closing phenylalanine or tryptophan. The D gene is left open where the match is weak. A row's size may be missing; if present it is once, few, many or a size class.

J gene: TRBJ2-5; clone size: -; V gene: TRBV29-1; D gene: -; CDR3 protein: CSGAGGGTQYF; CDR3 DNA: TGCAGCGGGGCAGGGGGGGGGACCCAGTACTTC
J gene: TRBJ1-2; clone size: many; V gene: TRBV7-9; D gene: -; CDR3 protein: CASSLQGNYGYTF; CDR3 DNA: TGTGCCAGCAGCCTACAGGGAAACTATGGCTACACCTTC
J gene: TRBJ2-7; clone size: -; V gene: TRBV27; D gene: -; CDR3 protein: CASSTPGSYEQYF; CDR3 DNA: TGTGCCAGCAGTACTCCGGGCTCCTACGAGCAGTACTTC
J gene: TRBJ1-1; clone size: -; V gene: TRBV6-6; D gene: TRBD1; CDR3 protein: CASSYWDRGTEAFF; CDR3 DNA: TGTGCCAGCAGTTACTGGGACAGGGGCACTGAAGCTTTCTTT
J gene: TRBJ1-6; clone size: few; V gene: TRBV9; D gene: -; CDR3 protein: CASSAFPGPDNSPLHF; CDR3 DNA: TGTGCCAGCAGCGCCTTTCCCGGACCGGATAATTCACCCCTCCACTTT
J gene: TRBJ2-7; clone size: -; V gene: TRBV11-2; D gene: -; CDR3 protein: CASSPGPTQYF; CDR3 DNA: TGTGCCAGCAGCCCCGGACCGACGCAGTACTTC
J gene: TRBJ2-2; clone size: -; V gene: TRBV7-2; D gene: TRBD1; CDR3 protein: CASSAQATGTNTGELFF; CDR3 DNA: TGTGCCAGCAGCGCACAGGCGACAGGGACGAACACCGGGGAGCTGTTTTTT
J gene: TRBJ1-5; clone size: -; V gene: TRBV28; D gene: TRBD1; CDR3 protein: CASSLWQGAVGNQPQHF; CDR3 DNA: TGTGCCAGCAGTTTATGGCAGGGGGCCGTGGGCAATCAGCCCCAGCATTTT
J gene: TRBJ2-3; clone size: -; V gene: TRBV21-1; D gene: -; CDR3 protein: CASSKMGPRGVTDTQYF; CDR3 DNA: TGTGCCAGCAGCAAAATGGGGCCCCGGGGGGTGACAGATACGCAGTATTTT
J gene: TRBJ2-7; clone size: -; V gene: TRBV6-5; D gene: -; CDR3 protein: CASSQLSGPYEQYF; CDR3 DNA: TGTGCCAGCAGCCAACTTTCAGGTCCCTACGAGCAGTACTTC
J gene: TRBJ2-2; clone size: -; V gene: TRBV7-6; D gene: -; CDR3 protein: CASSLVGASGGELFF; CDR3 DNA: TGTGCCAGCAGCTTAGTAGGGGCTAGTGGCGGGGAGCTGTTTTTT
J gene: TRBJ2-1; clone size: -; V gene: TRBV27; D gene: -; CDR3 protein: CASIRQDYNEQFF; CDR3 DNA: TGTGCCAGCATAAGGCAGGACTACAATGAGCAGTTCTTC
J gene: TRBJ2-7; clone size: -; V gene: TRBV21-1; D gene: -; CDR3 protein: CASSKLPGQGPTSSYEQYF; CDR3 DNA: TGTGCCAGCAGCAAACTGCCGGGACAGGGCCCCACCAGCTCCTACGAGCAGTACTTC
J gene: TRBJ1-1; clone size: once; V gene: TRBV7-9; D gene: -; CDR3 protein: CASSPSGMGGGTEAFF; CDR3 DNA: TGTGCCAGCAGCCCCTCAGGGATGGGGGGAGGGACTGAAGCTTTCTTT
J gene: TRBJ1-1; clone size: -; V gene: TRBV2; D gene: -; CDR3 protein: CASSYPGGLGTEAFF; CDR3 DNA: TGTGCCAGCAGCTACCCGGGGGGACTGGGCACTGAAGCTTTCTTT
J gene: TRBJ1-4; clone size: -; V gene: TRBV7-8; D gene: TRBD1; CDR3 protein: CASSPMGQGMIGEKLFF; CDR3 DNA: TGTGCCAGCAGCCCGATGGGACAGGGGATGATAGGCGAAAAACTGTTTTTT
J gene: TRBJ2-3; clone size: once; V gene: TRBV7-2; D gene: -; CDR3 protein: CASSPYTDTQYF; CDR3 DNA: TGTGCCAGCAGCCCGTACACAGATACGCAGTATTTT
J gene: TRBJ2-5; clone size: few; V gene: TRBV6-6; D gene: TRBD2; CDR3 protein: CASSWASGRETQYF; CDR3 DNA: TGTGCCAGCAGTTGGGCTAGCGGGAGGGAGACCCAGTACTTC
J gene: TRBJ1-1; clone size: -; V gene: TRBV29-1; D gene: -; CDR3 protein: CSVEVVGQYTEAFF; CDR3 DNA: TGCAGCGTTGAAGTGGTAGGGCAGTACACTGAAGCTTTCTTT
J gene: TRBJ1-1; clone size: -; V gene: TRBV21-1; D gene: -; CDR3 protein: CASSKWGQGLAEAFF; CDR3 DNA: TGTGCCAGCAGCAAGTGGGGACAGGGGCTGGCTGAAGCTTTCTTT
J gene: TRBJ2-3; clone size: -; V gene: TRBV18; D gene: TRBD2; CDR3 protein: CASSPPSGGSTDTQYF; CDR3 DNA: TGTGCCAGCTCACCACCTAGCGGGGGGAGCACAGATACGCAGTATTTT
J gene: TRBJ1-1; clone size: -; V gene: TRBV10-3; D gene: TRBD1; CDR3 protein: CAIQGAPNTEAFF; CDR3 DNA: TGTGCCATCCAGGGGGCCCCGAACACTGAAGCTTTCTTT
J gene: TRBJ1-4; clone size: -; V gene: TRBV28; D gene: -; CDR3 protein: CASSLRDAEKLFF; CDR3 DNA: TGTGCCAGCAGTTTGAGGGACGCCGAAAAACTGTTTTTT
J gene: TRBJ1-2; clone size: -; V gene: TRBV6-6; D gene: -; CDR3 protein: CASTLSGGRGGYTF; CDR3 DNA: TGTGCCAGCACCCTCAGCGGCGGCCGGGGGGGCTACACCTTC
J gene: TRBJ1-5; clone size: few; V gene: TRBV11-1; D gene: -; CDR3 protein: CASSMGSNQPQHF; CDR3 DNA: TGTGCCAGCAGCATGGGCAGCAATCAGCCCCAGCATTTT
J gene: TRBJ1-5; clone size: -; V gene: TRBV19; D gene: -; CDR3 protein: CASSSPGDRRFQPQHF; CDR3 DNA: TGTGCCAGTAGTAGTCCAGGGGATAGAAGATTTCAGCCCCAGCATTTT
J gene: TRBJ2-2; clone size: -; V gene: TRBV30; D gene: -; CDR3 protein: CAWSFGTGELFF; CDR3 DNA: TGTGCCTGGAGTTTCGGCACCGGGGAGCTGTTTTTT
J gene: TRBJ1-1; clone size: -; V gene: TRBV19; D gene: -; CDR3 protein: CASSMVGIPEAFF; CDR3 DNA: TGTGCCAGTAGTATGGTCGGAATCCCTGAAGCTTTCTTT
J gene: TRBJ2-7; clone size: once; V gene: TRBV5-4; D gene: TRBD1; CDR3 protein: CASSLGDRAYEQYF; CDR3 DNA: TGTGCCAGCAGCTTGGGGGACAGAGCCTACGAGCAGTACTTC
J gene: TRBJ1-2; clone size: -; V gene: TRBV4-1; D gene: -; CDR3 protein: CASSQEPYPQDTNYGYTF; CDR3 DNA: TGCGCCAGCAGCCAAGAGCCCTACCCACAGGATACTAACTATGGCTACACCTTC
J gene: TRBJ2-2; clone size: -; V gene: TRBV6-5; D gene: -; CDR3 protein: CASGSTEGGELFF; CDR3 DNA: TGTGCCAGCGGTAGCACCGAAGGGGGGGAGCTGTTTTTT
J gene: TRBJ2-1; clone size: -; V gene: TRBV9; D gene: TRBD2; CDR3 protein: CASTETSGRLDEQFF; CDR3 DNA: TGTGCCAGCACCGAGACTAGCGGGAGGCTGGATGAGCAGTTCTTC
J gene: TRBJ2-5; clone size: -; V gene: TRBV10-3; D gene: TRBD2; CDR3 protein: CAIGLADQETQYF; CDR3 DNA: TGTGCCATCGGGCTAGCGGACCAAGAGACCCAGTACTTC
J gene: TRBJ1-3; clone size: once; V gene: TRBV5-6; D gene: -; CDR3 protein: CASSLVGGSGNTIYF; CDR3 DNA: TGTGCCAGCAGCTTGGTAGGGGGGTCTGGAAACACCATATATTTT
J gene: TRBJ1-6; clone size: many; V gene: TRBV4-2; D gene: -; CDR3 protein: CASSQDRVRVTLHF; CDR3 DNA: TGTGCCAGCAGCCAAGATCGGGTCCGGGTCACCCTCCACTTT
J gene: TRBJ2-5; clone size: -; V gene: TRBV28; D gene: TRBD2; CDR3 protein: CASRLISGGETQYF; CDR3 DNA: TGTGCCAGCAGACTCATTAGCGGGGGGGAGACCCAGTACTTC
J gene: TRBJ1-1; clone size: -; V gene: TRBV5-1; D gene: -; CDR3 protein: CASSLALSNTEAFF; CDR3 DNA: TGCGCCAGCAGCTTGGCACTGTCGAACACTGAAGCTTTCTTT
J gene: TRBJ2-7; clone size: once; V gene: TRBV28; D gene: -; CDR3 protein: CASRPTTSYEQYF; CDR3 DNA: TGTGCCAGCAGACCGACAACTAGCTACGAGCAGTACTTC
J gene: TRBJ2-3; clone size: -; V gene: TRBV10-3; D gene: -; CDR3 protein: CAISGGAPADTQYF; CDR3 DNA: TGTGCCATCAGTGGGGGGGCGCCGGCAGATACGCAGTATTTT
J gene: TRBJ2-2; clone size: -; V gene: TRBV7-2; D gene: -; CDR3 protein: CASSLVQSTGELFF; CDR3 DNA: TGTGCCAGCAGCTTAGTCCAGTCTACCGGGGAGCTGTTTTTT
J gene: TRBJ2-2; clone size: -; V gene: TRBV5-1; D gene: TRBD2; CDR3 protein: CASSLSRTSDTGELFF; CDR3 DNA: TGCGCCAGCAGCTTGAGTCGGACTAGCGACACCGGGGAGCTGTTTTTT
J gene: TRBJ2-7; clone size: -; V gene: TRBV28; D gene: -; CDR3 protein: CASSPPGAHEQYF; CDR3 DNA: TGTGCCAGCAGTCCTCCGGGGGCTCACGAGCAGTACTTC
J gene: TRBJ1-1; clone size: once; V gene: TRBV27; D gene: TRBD1; CDR3 protein: CASSPRGGQGLRGAFF; CDR3 DNA: TGTGCCAGCAGTCCCCGAGGCGGACAGGGTCTCCGGGGGGCTTTCTTT
J gene: TRBJ2-7; clone size: -; V gene: TRBV7-9; D gene: -; CDR3 protein: CASSSRREQYF; CDR3 DNA: TGTGCCAGCAGCTCCCGACGCGAGCAGTACTTC
J gene: TRBJ1-4; clone size: -; V gene: TRBV18; D gene: -; CDR3 protein: CASSRDGVEKLFF; CDR3 DNA: TGTGCCAGCTCAAGGGACGGGGTGGAAAAACTGTTTTTT
J gene: TRBJ1-2; clone size: -; V gene: TRBV10-3; D gene: -; CDR3 protein: CAISEPRGGEVNYGYTF; CDR3 DNA: TGTGCCATCAGTGAGCCGAGAGGCGGGGAGGTTAACTATGGCTACACCTTC
J gene: TRBJ2-2; clone size: -; V gene: TRBV28; D gene: -; CDR3 protein: CASSTPTGELFF; CDR3 DNA: TGTGCCAGCAGTACACCCACCGGGGAGCTGTTTTTT
J gene: TRBJ1-2; clone size: -; V gene: TRBV6-1; D gene: -; CDR3 protein: CASRAWGGYTF; CDR3 DNA: TGTGCCAGCAGAGCATGGGGGGGCTACACCTTC